The rows below give T cell receptor beta chains drawn from one sample of a study of cytomegalovirus exposure and HLA in healthy donors. TCRdb keeps only in-frame clones here, not all; method: immunoSEQ multiplex PCR. Of 55,000 to 65,000 clones in the sample, 80% are singletons; the top ten hold roughly 4%. The sample comprised PBMCs. The receptors come from a woman between 35 and 50 years old in good health and CMV-seronegative. CDR3s include the opening cysteine and the closing phenylalanine or tryptophan.

CDR3: CASSEGFRVYNEQFF; V: TRBV2; J: TRBJ2-1
CDR3: CATSREAPTHIKNIQYF; V: TRBV15; J: TRBJ2-4
CDR3: CASSLYRGNTGELFF; V: TRBV19; J: TRBJ2-2
CDR3: CASSNRGGAPYEQYF; V: TRBV10-1; J: TRBJ2-7
CDR3: CATSRDGGGKHF; V: TRBV15; J: TRBJ2-3
CDR3: CASSPGTSTDTQYF; V: TRBV5-1; J: TRBJ2-3
CDR3: CASSGASGNTGELFF; V: TRBV5-5; J: TRBJ2-2
CDR3: CASSLEGVSRETQYF; V: TRBV28; J: TRBJ2-5
CDR3: CASSLVPGTGVSYGYTF; V: TRBV7-9; J: TRBJ1-2
CDR3: CASSRLRGRWSNQPQHF; V: TRBV28; J: TRBJ1-5
CDR3: CASSLGATGFRETQYF; V: TRBV7-7; J: TRBJ2-5
CDR3: CASASAGGMGEQYF; V: TRBV6-1; J: TRBJ2-7
CDR3: CASSLPQNTEAFF; V: TRBV28; J: TRBJ1-1
CDR3: CASSRTSGPYEQYF; V: TRBV6-5; J: TRBJ2-7
CDR3: CASSQESGGTGELFF; V: TRBV4-3; J: TRBJ2-2
CDR3: CASSPGQGPNYGYTF; V: TRBV18; J: TRBJ1-2
CDR3: CASRGTGGESTYGYTF; V: TRBV4-2; J: TRBJ1-2
CDR3: CAWRATGIRTEAFF; V: TRBV30; J: TRBJ1-1
CDR3: CASSAHFIPDSGNQPQHF; V: TRBV6-1; J: TRBJ1-5
CDR3: CASSLAPSGSYEQYF; V: TRBV7-9; J: TRBJ2-7
CDR3: CASSPGMADTQYF; V: TRBV7-3; J: TRBJ2-3
CDR3: CASSPLDSFLTKNIQYF; V: TRBV5-6; J: TRBJ2-4
CDR3: CASSLDPGDSVTGELFF; V: TRBV5-4; J: TRBJ2-2
CDR3: CASSVAGGLNEQFF; V: TRBV2; J: TRBJ2-1
CDR3: CASSFGGNQPQHF; V: TRBV5-8; J: TRBJ1-5
CDR3: CASRQGTQETQYF; V: TRBV28; J: TRBJ2-5
CDR3: CASSLQRVGVHSGANVLTF; V: TRBV27; J: TRBJ2-6
CDR3: CASSLGGDSYGYTF; V: TRBV27; J: TRBJ1-2
CDR3: CASRPGTGAHEQFF; V: TRBV14; J: TRBJ2-1
CDR3: CASSSGTGKSPLHF; V: TRBV5-6; J: TRBJ1-6
CDR3: CASSVVPGGEQYF; V: TRBV9; J: TRBJ2-7
CDR3: CASSLGLGGYGYTF; V: TRBV28; J: TRBJ1-2
CDR3: CATSTTRGPTEAFF; V: TRBV15; J: TRBJ1-1
CDR3: CASSLSPGDGTDTQYF; V: TRBV5-1; J: TRBJ2-3
CDR3: CASSPGTGGEANYGYTF; V: TRBV7-3; J: TRBJ1-2
CDR3: CASSREVCDGYTF; V: TRBV21-1; J: TRBJ1-2
CDR3: CASSFQGRTEAFF; V: TRBV27; J: TRBJ1-1
CDR3: CASSTGGLGSREAFF; V: TRBV6-5; J: TRBJ1-1
CDR3: CASSQEARTPLHF; V: TRBV14; J: TRBJ1-6
CDR3: CASSLGQVF; V: TRBV7-9; J: TRBJ2-3
CDR3: CASSLAPGQYSVNTEAFF; V: TRBV7-9; J: TRBJ1-1
CDR3: CASRRDSWRAFF; V: TRBV2; J: TRBJ1-1
CDR3: CASSLGTEVWFRFF; V: TRBV28; J: TRBJ2-1
CDR3: CSSSLISTGQFF; V: TRBV7-9; J: TRBJ2-1
CDR3: CASSPPGMFIRGSSYNEQFF; V: TRBV18; J: TRBJ2-1
CDR3: CASSFPAGGGSSYNEQFF; V: TRBV5-1; J: TRBJ2-1